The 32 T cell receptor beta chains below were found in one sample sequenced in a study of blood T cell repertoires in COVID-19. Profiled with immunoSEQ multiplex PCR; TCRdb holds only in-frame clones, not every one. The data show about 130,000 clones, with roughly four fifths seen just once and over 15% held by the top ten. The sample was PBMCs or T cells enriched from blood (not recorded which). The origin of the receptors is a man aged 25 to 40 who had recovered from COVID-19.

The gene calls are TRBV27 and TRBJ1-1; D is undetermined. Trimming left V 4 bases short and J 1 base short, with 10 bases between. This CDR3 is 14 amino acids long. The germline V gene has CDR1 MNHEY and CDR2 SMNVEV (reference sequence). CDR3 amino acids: CASSWVAGNTEAFF. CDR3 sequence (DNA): TGTGCCAGCAGTTGGGTTGCGGGGAACACTGAAGCTTTCTTT.

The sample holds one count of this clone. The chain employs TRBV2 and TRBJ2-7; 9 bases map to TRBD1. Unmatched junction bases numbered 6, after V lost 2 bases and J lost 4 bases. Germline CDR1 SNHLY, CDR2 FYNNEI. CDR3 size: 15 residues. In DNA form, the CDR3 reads TGTGCCAGCAGTGAATACCGGGACAGGGCGTACGAGCAGTACGTC. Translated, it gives CASSEYRDRAYEQYV.

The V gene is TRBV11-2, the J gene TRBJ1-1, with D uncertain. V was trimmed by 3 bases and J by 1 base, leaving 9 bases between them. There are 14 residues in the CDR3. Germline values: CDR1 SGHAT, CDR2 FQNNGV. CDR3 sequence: CASSLTSGNTEAFF. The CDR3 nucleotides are TGTGCCAGCAGCTTGACCTCGGGGAACACTGAAGCTTTCTTT.

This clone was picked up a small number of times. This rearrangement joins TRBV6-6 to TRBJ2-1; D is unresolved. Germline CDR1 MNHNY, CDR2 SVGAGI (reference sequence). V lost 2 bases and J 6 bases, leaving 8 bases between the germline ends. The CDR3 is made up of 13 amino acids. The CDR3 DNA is TGTGCCAGCAGTTACCCCAGTCGCAATGAGCAGTTCTTC. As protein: CASSYPSRNEQFF.

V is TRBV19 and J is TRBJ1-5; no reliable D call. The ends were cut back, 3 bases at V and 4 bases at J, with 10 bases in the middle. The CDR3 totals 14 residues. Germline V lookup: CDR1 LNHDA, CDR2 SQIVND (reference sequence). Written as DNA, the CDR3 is TGTGCCAGTAGTATCCGGGGTATGAATCAGCCCCAGCATTTT. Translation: CASSIRGMNQPQHF.

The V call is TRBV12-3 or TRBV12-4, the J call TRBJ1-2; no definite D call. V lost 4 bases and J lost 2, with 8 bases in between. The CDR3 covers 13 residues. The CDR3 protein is CASSSSSNYGYTF. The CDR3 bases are TGTGCCAGCAGTTCCAGTTCAAACTATGGCTACACCTTC.

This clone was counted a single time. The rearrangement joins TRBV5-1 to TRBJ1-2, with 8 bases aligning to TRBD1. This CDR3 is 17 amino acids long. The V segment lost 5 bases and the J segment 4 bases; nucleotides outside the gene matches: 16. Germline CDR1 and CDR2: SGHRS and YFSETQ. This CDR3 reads CASSLGAGGESSYGYTF. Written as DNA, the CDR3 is TGCGCCAGCAGTCTTGGAGCAGGGGGCGAGTCATCCTATGGCTACACCTTC. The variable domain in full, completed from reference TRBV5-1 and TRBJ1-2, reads KAGVTQTPRYLIKTRGQQVTLSCSPISGHRSVSWYQQTPGQGLQFLFEYFSETQRNKGNFPGRFSGRQFSNSRSEMNVSTLELGDSALYLCASSLGAGGESSYGYTFGSGTRLTVV.

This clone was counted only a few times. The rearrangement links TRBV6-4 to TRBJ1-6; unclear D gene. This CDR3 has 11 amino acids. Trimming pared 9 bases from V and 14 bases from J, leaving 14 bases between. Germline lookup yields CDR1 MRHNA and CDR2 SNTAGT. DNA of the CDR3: TGTGCCAGTTGCCGGGTTCCGGCCCTCCACTTT. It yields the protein CASCRVPALHF.

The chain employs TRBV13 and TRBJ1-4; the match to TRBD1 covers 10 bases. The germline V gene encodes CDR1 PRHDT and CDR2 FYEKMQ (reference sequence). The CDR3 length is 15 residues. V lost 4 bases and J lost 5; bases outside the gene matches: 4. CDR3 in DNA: TGTGCCAGCAGCTGGAGACAGGGGGCGAATGAAAAACTGTTTTTT. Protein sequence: CASSWRQGANEKLFF.

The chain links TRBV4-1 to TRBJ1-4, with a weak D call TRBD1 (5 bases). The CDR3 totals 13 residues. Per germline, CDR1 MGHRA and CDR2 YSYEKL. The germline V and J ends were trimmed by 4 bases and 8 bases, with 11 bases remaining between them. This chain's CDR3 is CASSRPGLEKLFF. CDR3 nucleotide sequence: TGCGCCAGCAGCCGACCGGGACTCGAAAAACTGTTTTTT.

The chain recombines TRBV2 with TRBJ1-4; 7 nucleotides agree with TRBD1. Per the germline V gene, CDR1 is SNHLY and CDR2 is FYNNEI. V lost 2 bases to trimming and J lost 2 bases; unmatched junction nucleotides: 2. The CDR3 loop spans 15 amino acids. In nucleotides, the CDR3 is TGTGCCAGCAGTGAAAGGGGGCCCACTAATGAAAAACTGTTTTTT. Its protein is CASSERGPTNEKLFF. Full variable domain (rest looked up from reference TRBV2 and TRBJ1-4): EPEVTQTPSHQVTQMGQEVILRCVPISNHLYFYWYRQILGQKVEFLVSFYNNEISEKSEIFDDQFSVERPDGSNFTLKIRSTKLEDSAMYFCASSERGPTNEKLFFGSGTQLSVL.

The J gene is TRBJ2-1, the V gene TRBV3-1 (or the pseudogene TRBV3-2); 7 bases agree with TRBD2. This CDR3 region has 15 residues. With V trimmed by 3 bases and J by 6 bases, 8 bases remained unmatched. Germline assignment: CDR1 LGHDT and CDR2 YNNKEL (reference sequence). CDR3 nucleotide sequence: TGTGCCAGCAGCCAGACGCGGGAGAAGGGCAATGAGCAGTTCTTC. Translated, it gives CASSQTREKGNEQFF.

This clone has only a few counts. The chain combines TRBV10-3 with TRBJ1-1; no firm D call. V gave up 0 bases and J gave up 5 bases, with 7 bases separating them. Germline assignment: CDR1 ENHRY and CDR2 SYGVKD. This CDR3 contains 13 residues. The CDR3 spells CAISESLRTEAFF. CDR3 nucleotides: TGTGCCATCAGTGAGTCGTTGAGGACTGAAGCTTTCTTT.

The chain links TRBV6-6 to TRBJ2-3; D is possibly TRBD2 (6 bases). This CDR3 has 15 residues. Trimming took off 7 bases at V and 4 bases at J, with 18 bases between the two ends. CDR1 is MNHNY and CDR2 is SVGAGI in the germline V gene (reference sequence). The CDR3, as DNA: TGTGCCAGCACCTGGATTAGCGGAAAGCCAGATACGCAGTATTTT. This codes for CASTWISGKPDTQYF.

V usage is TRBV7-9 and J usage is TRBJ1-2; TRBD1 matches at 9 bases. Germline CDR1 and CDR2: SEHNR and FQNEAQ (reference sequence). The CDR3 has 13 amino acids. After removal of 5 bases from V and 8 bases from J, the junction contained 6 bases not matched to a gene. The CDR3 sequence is CASSPTGGGGYTF. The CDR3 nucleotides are TGTGCCAGCAGCCCAACAGGGGGCGGCGGCTACACCTTC.

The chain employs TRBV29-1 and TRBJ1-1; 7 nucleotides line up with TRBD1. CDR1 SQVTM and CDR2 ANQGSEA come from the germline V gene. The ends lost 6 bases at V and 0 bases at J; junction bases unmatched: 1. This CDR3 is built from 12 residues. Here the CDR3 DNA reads TGCAGCGTCACAGGGGTGAACACTGAAGCTTTCTTT. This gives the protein CSVTGVNTEAFF.

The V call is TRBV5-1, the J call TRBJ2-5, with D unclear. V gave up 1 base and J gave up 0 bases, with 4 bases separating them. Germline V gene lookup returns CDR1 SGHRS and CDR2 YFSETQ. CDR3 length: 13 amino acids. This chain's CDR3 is CASSLSNQETQYF. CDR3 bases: TGCGCCAGCAGCTTGAGCAACCAAGAGACCCAGTACTTC. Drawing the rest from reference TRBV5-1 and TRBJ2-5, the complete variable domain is KAGVTQTPRYLIKTRGQQVTLSCSPISGHRSVSWYQQTPGQGLQFLFEYFSETQRNKGNFPGRFSGRQFSNSRSEMNVSTLELGDSALYLCASSLSNQETQYFGPGTRLLVL.

Here the CDR3 DNA reads TGTGCCAGCAGTTTACAGGGTTGGGGAGGCTACACCTTC. This translates into CASSLQGWGGYTF. The chain couples TRBV6-5 to TRBJ1-2; TRBD1 is a possible D gene (6 bases). In germline, CDR1 is MNHEY, CDR2 SVGAGI. Trimming removed 4 bases at V and 8 bases at J, with 14 bases between. The CDR3 is 13 residues long.

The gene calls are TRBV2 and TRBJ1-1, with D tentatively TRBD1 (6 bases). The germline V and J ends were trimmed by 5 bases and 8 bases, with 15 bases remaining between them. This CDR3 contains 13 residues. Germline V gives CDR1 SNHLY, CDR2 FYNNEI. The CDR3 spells CASSTPRRGEAFF. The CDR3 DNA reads TGTGCCAGCAGTACGCCCCGCAGGGGAGAAGCTTTCTTT.

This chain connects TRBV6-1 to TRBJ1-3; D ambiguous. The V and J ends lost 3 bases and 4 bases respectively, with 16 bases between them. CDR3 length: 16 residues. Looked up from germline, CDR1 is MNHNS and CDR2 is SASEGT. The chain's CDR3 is CASSEEVNMSGNTIYF. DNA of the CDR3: TGTGCCAGCAGTGAGGAGGTTAATATGTCCGGAAACACCATATATTTT.

Here the CDR3 reads CAWTGTSGGSSYNEQFF. CDR3 coding DNA: TGTGCCTGGACCGGGACTAGCGGGGGGAGCTCCTACAATGAGCAGTTCTTC. The rearrangement uses TRBV30 and TRBJ2-1; TRBD2 aligns across 15 bases. Germline-derived CDR1 and CDR2 are GTSNPN and SVGIG (reference sequence). The CDR3 is 17 amino acids. J lost 0 bases, V lost 4 bases, and 4 bases had no gene match.

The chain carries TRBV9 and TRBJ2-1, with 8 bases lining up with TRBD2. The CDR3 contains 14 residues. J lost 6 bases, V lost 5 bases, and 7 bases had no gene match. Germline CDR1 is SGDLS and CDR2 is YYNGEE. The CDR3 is CASSASGRSNEQFF. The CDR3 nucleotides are TGTGCCAGCAGTGCAAGCGGGAGAAGCAATGAGCAGTTCTTC.

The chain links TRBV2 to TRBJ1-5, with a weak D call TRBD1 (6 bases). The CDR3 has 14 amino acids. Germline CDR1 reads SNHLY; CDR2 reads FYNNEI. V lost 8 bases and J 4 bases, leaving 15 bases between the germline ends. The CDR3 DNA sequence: TGTGCCAGCGGGGGGGGGCAGATAAATCAGCCCCAGCATTTT. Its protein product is CASGGGQINQPQHF.

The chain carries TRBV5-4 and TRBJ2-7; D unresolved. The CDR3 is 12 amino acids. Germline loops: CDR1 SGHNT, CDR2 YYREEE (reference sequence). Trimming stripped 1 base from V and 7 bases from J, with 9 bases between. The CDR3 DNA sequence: TGTGCCAGCAGCTTGTGGCAGAAGGAGCAGTACGTC. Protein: CASSLWQKEQYV.

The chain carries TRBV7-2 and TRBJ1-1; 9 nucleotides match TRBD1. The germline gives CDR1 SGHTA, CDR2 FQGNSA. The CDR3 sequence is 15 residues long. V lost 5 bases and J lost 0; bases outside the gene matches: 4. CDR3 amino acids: CASSPGQGMNTEAFF. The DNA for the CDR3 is TGTGCCAGCAGCCCCGGACAGGGGATGAACACTGAAGCTTTCTTT.

As DNA, the CDR3 is TGTGCCAGCAGCTCCCCCTGGCGGAGGGGTATAGGCGAGCAGTACGTC. Its translation: CASSSPWRRGIGEQYV. The rearrangement joins TRBV5-6 to TRBJ2-7; TRBD2 is a possible D gene (6 bases). Trimming pared 3 bases from V and 6 bases from J, leaving 22 bases between. This CDR3 has 16 amino acids. CDR1 SGHDT and CDR2 YYEEEE come from the germline V gene.

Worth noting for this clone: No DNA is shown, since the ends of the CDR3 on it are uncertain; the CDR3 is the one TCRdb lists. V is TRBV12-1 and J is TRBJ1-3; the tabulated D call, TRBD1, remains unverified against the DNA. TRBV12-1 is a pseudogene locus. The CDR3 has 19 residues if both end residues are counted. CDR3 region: CASSPLPSLQVGSGNTIYF.

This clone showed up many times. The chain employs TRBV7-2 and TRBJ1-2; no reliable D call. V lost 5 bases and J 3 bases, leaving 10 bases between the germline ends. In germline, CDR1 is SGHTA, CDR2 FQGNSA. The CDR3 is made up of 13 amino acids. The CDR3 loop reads CASSEPPDYGYTF. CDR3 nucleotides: TGTGCCAGCAGCGAACCACCGGACTATGGCTACACCTTC. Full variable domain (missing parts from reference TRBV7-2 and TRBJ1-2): GAGVSQSPSNKVTEKGKDVELRCDPISGHTALYWYRQSLGQGLEFLIYFQGNSAPDKSGLPSDRFSAERTGGSVSTLTIQRTQQEDSAVYLCASSEPPDYGYTFGSGTRLTVV.

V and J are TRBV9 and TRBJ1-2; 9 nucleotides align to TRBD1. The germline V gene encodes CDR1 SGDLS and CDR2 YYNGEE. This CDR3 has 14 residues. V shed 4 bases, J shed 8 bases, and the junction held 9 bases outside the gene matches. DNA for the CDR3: TGTGCCAGCAGCTTTGGGACAGGGACAGAAGGCTACACCTTC. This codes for CASSFGTGTEGYTF.

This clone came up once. The CDR3 spells CASSLAIEAFF. CDR3 bases: TGTGCCAGCAGCTTGGCCATCGAAGCTTTCTTT. The chain combines TRBV5-5 with TRBJ1-1; no clear D. The V and J ends lost 0 bases and 8 bases respectively, with 5 bases between them. In germline, CDR1 is SGHKS, CDR2 YYEKEE (reference sequence). This CDR3 has 11 amino acids.

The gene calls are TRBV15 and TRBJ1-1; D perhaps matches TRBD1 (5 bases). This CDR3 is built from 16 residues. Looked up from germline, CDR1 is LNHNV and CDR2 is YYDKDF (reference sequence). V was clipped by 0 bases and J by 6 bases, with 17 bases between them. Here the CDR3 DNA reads TGTGCCACCAGCAGAGATCGGGCAGCGCGGGGCCCTGAAGCTTTCTTT. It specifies CATSRDRAARGPEAFF.

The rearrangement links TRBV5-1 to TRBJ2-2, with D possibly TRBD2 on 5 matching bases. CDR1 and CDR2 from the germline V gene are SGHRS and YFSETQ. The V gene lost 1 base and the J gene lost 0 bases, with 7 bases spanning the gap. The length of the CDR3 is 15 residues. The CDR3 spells CASSLNGANTGELFF. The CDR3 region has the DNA TGCGCCAGCAGCTTGAACGGGGCGAACACCGGGGAGCTGTTTTTT.